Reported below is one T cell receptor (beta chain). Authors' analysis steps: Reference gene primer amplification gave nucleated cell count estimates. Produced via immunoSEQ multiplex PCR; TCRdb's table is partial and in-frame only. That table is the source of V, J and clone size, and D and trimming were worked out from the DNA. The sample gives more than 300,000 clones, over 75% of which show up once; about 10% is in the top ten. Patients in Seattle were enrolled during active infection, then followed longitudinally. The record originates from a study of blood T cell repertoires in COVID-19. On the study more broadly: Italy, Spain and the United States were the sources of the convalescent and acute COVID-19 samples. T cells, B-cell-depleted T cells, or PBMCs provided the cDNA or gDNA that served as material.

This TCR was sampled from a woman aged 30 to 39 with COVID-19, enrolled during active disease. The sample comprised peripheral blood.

CDR3 sequence reads: CASSRAGGYNEQFF. In nucleotides, the CDR3 is TGTGCCAGCAGCCGAGCCGGCGGATACAATGAGCAGTTCTTC. V gene TRBV7-9 combines with J gene TRBJ2-1; D unresolved. The CDR3 sequence is 14 residues long. Germline V gene data show CDR1 as SEHNR and CDR2 as FQNEAQ (reference sequence). The ends were cut back, 5 bases at V and 4 bases at J, with 12 bases in the middle. Together with reference TRBV7-9 and TRBJ2-1, the CDR3 gives the full variable domain: DTGVSQNPRHKITKRGQNVTFRCDPISEHNRLYWYRQTLGQGPEFLTYFQNEAQLEKSRLLSDRFSAERPKGSFSTLEIQRTEQGDSAMYLCASSRAGGYNEQFFGPGTRLTVL.